This record concerns one T cell receptor beta chain sequence. Its antigen is unidentified. This sample stems from a study of T cells in women clearing cervical HPV infection. For the study at large: Case blood drawn at lesion detection; control blood after infection cleared. HLA type could not be excluded as a confounder.

Method: immunoSEQ multiplex PCR; TCRdb's copy keeps in-frame clones and lacks some. The sample data list about 39,000 clones. Whole-study findings and limits: Associations may precede or follow infection; HPV-specific or memory T cells were not isolated.

The sequence was obtained from a woman between 18 and 70 years old with a cervical HPV16 infection that either progressed to CIN3+ or cleared (not recorded which). The sequenced sample was blood buffy coat.

The CDR3: CASSRTTGLGEQYF. Partial CDR3 DNA: TGTGCCAGCAGCAGAACTACAGGGTTAGGCGAG. The rearrangement links TRBV9 to TRBJ2-7; tentatively, D is TRBD1 (6 bases). The CDR3 goes on 3 residues after the read ends, and that part is filled in from the germline J gene. The length of the CDR3 is 14 residues. Per the germline V gene, CDR1 is SGDLS and CDR2 is YYNGEE. The V end lost 4 bases, the J end lost 6 bases, and 17 bases lay between the germline ends.